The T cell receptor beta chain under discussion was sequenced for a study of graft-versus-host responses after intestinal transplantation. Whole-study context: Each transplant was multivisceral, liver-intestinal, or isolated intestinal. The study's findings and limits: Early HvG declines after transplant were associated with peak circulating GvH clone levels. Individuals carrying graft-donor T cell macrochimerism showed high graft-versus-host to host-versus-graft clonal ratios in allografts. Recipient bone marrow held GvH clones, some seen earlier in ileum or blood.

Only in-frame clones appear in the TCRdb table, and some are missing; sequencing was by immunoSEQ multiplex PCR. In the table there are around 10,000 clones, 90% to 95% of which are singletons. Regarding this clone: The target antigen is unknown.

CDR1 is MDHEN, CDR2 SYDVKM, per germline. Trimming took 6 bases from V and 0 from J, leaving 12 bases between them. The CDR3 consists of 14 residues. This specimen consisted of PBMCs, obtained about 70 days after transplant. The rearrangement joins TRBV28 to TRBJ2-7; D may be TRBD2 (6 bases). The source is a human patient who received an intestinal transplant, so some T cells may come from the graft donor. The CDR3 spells CASREGFRSYEQYF. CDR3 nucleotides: TGTGCCAGCAGGGAGGGGTTCCGCTCCTACGAGCAGTACTTC.